This TCR beta chain appears in the sequencing data of a study of T cell changes during pregnancy in multiple sclerosis. Measured with immunoSEQ multiplex PCR; TCRdb has only the in-frame clones, and not every one. The sample gives 28,000 or so clones, about 90% of which show up once; 6.2% is in the top ten. J lost 4 bases, V lost 6 bases, and 5 bases had no gene match. The CDR3 is 13 amino acids. Germline V lookup: CDR1 LNHDA, CDR2 SQIVND (reference sequence). This chain links TRBV19 with TRBJ1-2; 7 bases line up with TRBD1. This receptor was identified in a female donor with multiple sclerosis, enrolled in a pregnancy study. The source was CD8+ T cells from peripheral blood mononuclear cells, collected before pregnancy. The CDR3 reads CASRKGQIYGYTF. CDR3 nucleotides: TGTGCCAGTAGGAAGGGACAGATCTATGGCTACACCTTC.